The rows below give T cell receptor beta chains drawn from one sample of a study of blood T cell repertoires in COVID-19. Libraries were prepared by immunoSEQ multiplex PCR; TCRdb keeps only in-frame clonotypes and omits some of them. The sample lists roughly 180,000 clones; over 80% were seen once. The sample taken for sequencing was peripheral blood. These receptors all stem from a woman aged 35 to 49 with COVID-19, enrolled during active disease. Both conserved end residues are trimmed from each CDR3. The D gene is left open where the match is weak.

ASSLAGAGRGNTGELF	TRBJ2-2	TRBV5-1	TRBD2
SVALGDSNTEAF	TRBJ1-1	TRBV29-1	NA
ASSLSWREKRRETQY	TRBJ2-5	TRBV27	NA
SVGAGNGYT	TRBJ1-2	TRBV29-1	NA
ASSPPGPGKQETQY	TRBJ2-5	TRBV18	NA
ASSQDRRKGGNQPQH	TRBJ1-5	TRBV3-1/TRBV3-2	NA
ASSVDRTGRSTEAF	TRBJ1-1	TRBV9	TRBD1
AWSPTLEAF	TRBJ1-1	TRBV30	NA
ASRFTGQGANEQF	TRBJ2-1	TRBV5-5	TRBD1
ASSLGALGTGEAF	TRBJ1-1	TRBV28	TRBD1
ASSHRGGETQY	TRBJ2-5	TRBV3-1/TRBV3-2	TRBD2
ASSWGGWGTEAF	TRBJ1-1	TRBV5-1	NA
ASSTGQNNQPQH	TRBJ1-5	TRBV19	NA
ASSNVRGPSGNTIY	TRBJ1-3	TRBV7-8	NA
ASSTGTRGLNTEAF	TRBJ1-1	TRBV18	NA
ASSVDLPQGIRYEQY	TRBJ2-7	TRBV9	NA
ASSQGQGSYNSPLH	TRBJ1-6	TRBV3-1/TRBV3-2	NA
ASSMTGNTEAF	TRBJ1-1	TRBV5-6	NA
ASSPRGHEQF	TRBJ2-1	TRBV27	NA
ASSLARVFGYT	TRBJ1-2	TRBV5-1	NA
ASSYSGAPNTGELF	TRBJ2-2	TRBV6-6	TRBD2
ASKSVSERTQY	TRBJ2-3	TRBV7-2	NA
ASRQGANLF	TRBJ1-2	TRBV5-1	TRBD1
ASSPGQTYEQY	TRBJ2-7	TRBV18	NA
AITVLNTEAF	TRBJ1-1	TRBV10-3	NA
ASSGLAHLINEQF	TRBJ2-1	TRBV19	TRBD2
ASSIGGSGEETQY	TRBJ2-5	TRBV19	TRBD2
ASSLNELASSYNEQF	TRBJ2-1	TRBV5-1	TRBD2
ASSLLDRESEQY	TRBJ2-7	TRBV5-1	NA
ASSPPGLSYNEQF	TRBJ2-1	TRBV9	NA
ASDSGRGHEQY	TRBJ2-7	TRBV19	TRBD2
AHTTGGTEAF	TRBJ1-1	TRBV6-5	NA
ASSITLAGDRKVY	TRBJ2-7	TRBV6-2/TRBV6-3	TRBD2
ASSLRVGVEAF	TRBJ1-1	TRBV5-5	NA
ASTKWTGEMRTEAF	TRBJ1-1	TRBV6-6	TRBD1